This T cell receptor (beta chain) is drawn from a study of T cells after yellow fever vaccination. As for the study in general: Preparation of the low-cell-number fractions used SMART-Seq v4 Ultra Low Input.

This clonotype was found many times. No antigen is known for it. CDR3 length: 15 residues. The germline V gene encodes CDR1 SGHAT and CDR2 FQNNGV. The V gene lost 1 base and the J gene lost 2 bases, with 10 bases spanning the gap. Points from the study as a whole: A small proportion of clonotypes was detected in both the CD4 and CD8 compartments.

UMIs and a universal primer site were added when TCR cDNA was made by 5'RACE template switching. TCRdb itself ran the 5' RACE reads through MiXCR, one entry per CDR3 protein. The sample lists about 580,000 distinct CDR3 sequences, roughly a sixth occurring once. Source: PBMCs, taken 4 to 5 days after the first yellow fever vaccination. The gene calls are TRBV11-2 and TRBJ2-3, with D possibly being TRBD2 (5 bases). This TCR was sampled from a man aged 18 to 30 who received the YFV17D yellow fever vaccine. The CDR3 protein is CASSLVRGHTDTQYF. In DNA, the CDR3 is TGTGCCAGCAGCTTAGTCCGGGGTCACACAGATACGCAGTATTTT.